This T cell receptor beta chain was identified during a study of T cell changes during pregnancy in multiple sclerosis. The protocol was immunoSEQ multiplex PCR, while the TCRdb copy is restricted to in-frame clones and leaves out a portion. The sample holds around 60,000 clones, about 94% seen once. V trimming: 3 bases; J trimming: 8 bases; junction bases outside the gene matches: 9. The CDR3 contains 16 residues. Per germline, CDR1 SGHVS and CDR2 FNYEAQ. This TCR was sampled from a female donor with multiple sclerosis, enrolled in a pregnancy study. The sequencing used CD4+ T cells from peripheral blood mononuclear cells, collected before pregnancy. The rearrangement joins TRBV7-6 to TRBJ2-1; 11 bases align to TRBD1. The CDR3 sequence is CASSLVRTGGRDEQFF. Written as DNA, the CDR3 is TGTGCCAGCAGCTTGGTCAGGACAGGGGGCCGTGATGAGCAGTTCTTC.